Each of the 9 T cell receptor beta chains below was sequenced from the same sample in a study of shared T cell receptors in the human thymus. Sequencing was performed with immunoSEQ multiplex PCR; in TCRdb, only in-frame clones are kept and a portion is missing. Of about 380,000 clones in the sample, over 90% were seen once. The specimen was thymocytes. These receptors were taken from a human donor.

V and J are TRBV5-4 and TRBJ2-6; D tentatively reads TRBD1 or TRBD2 (5 bases each). This CDR3 contains 16 residues. Germline CDR1 is SGHNT and CDR2 is YYREEE (reference sequence). V dropped 1 base and J dropped 4 bases, with 12 bases sitting between them. The CDR3 DNA follows: TGTGCCAGCAGCTTGAGTTGGGGGACCGGGGCCAACGTCCTGACTTTC. Its protein is CASSLSWGTGANVLTF.

V and J are TRBV7-2 and TRBJ2-3; D not resolved. CDR1 SGHTA and CDR2 FQGNSA come from the germline V gene. Trimming left V 1 base short and J 3 bases short, with 11 bases between. This CDR3 has 15 residues. The CDR3 loop is CASSLVSLETDTQYF. In DNA, the CDR3 is TGTGCCAGCAGCTTAGTTAGTCTAGAGACAGATACGCAGTATTTT. The whole variable domain, remainder taken from reference TRBV7-2 and TRBJ2-3, is GAGVSQSPSNKVTEKGKDVELRCDPISGHTALYWYRQSLGQGLEFLIYFQGNSAPDKSGLPSDRFSAERTGGSVSTLTIQRTQQEDSAVYLCASSLVSLETDTQYFGPGTRLTVL.

The chain employs TRBV27 and TRBJ2-1; 8 positions agree with TRBD1. The CDR3 covers 17 residues. Looked up from germline, CDR1 is MNHEY and CDR2 is SMNVEV (reference sequence). Trimming removed 4 bases from V and 1 base from J; junction bases left unmatched: 9. CDR3 nucleotide sequence: TGTGCCAGCAGTTCACCCACCCGACAGGGGTCCTACAATGAGCAGTTCTTC. This translates into CASSSPTRQGSYNEQFF.

This chain links TRBV15 with TRBJ2-1; 7 bases line up with TRBD2. V shed 3 bases, J shed 8 bases, and the junction held 13 bases outside the gene matches. CDR3 length: 16 residues. The germline V gene encodes CDR1 LNHNV and CDR2 YYDKDF (reference sequence). CDR3 sequence: CATSRAAGVPAHEQFF. The CDR3 DNA is TGTGCCACCAGCAGGGCCGCGGGGGTACCCGCCCATGAGCAGTTCTTC.

V usage is TRBV27 and J usage is TRBJ2-7, with a weak D call TRBD1 (6 bases). Trimming shortened V by 4 bases and J by 8 bases, and 15 bases separated the two germline ends. CDR3 length: 13 amino acids. CDR1 is MNHEY and CDR2 is SMNVEV in the germline V gene (reference sequence). The CDR3 DNA reads as TGTGCCAGCAGTTCGCCCCGGGGACACAAGCAGTACTTC. Its translation: CASSSPRGHKQYF.

The chain uses TRBV28 and TRBJ1-2, with 9 bases that match TRBD1. CDR1 and CDR2 (germline): MDHEN, SYDVKM. The V segment lost 10 bases and the J segment 2 bases; nucleotides outside the gene matches: 5. CDR3 length: 13 amino acids. CDR3 residues: CATLQGANYGYTF. CDR3 coding DNA: TGTGCCACCTTACAGGGGGCAAACTATGGCTACACCTTC.

This chain links TRBV5-4 with TRBJ1-1; a possible D gene is TRBD1 (5 bases). V lost 4 bases, J lost 1 base, and 14 bases lay in between. Germline V gene data show CDR1 as SGHNT and CDR2 as YYREEE (reference sequence). The CDR3 is made up of 15 amino acids. Here the CDR3 reads CASSPLTAPNTEAFF. CDR3 coding DNA: TGTGCCAGCAGCCCGTTGACAGCTCCGAACACTGAAGCTTTCTTT.

This chain joins TRBV28 and TRBJ2-2; 9 bases fit TRBD1. CDR1 MDHEN and CDR2 SYDVKM come from the germline V gene. The junction had 7 bases not matched to a gene; V was cut back by 3 bases and J by 2 bases. The CDR3 has 17 amino acids. The chain's CDR3 is CASSFTGGIRNTGELFF. The CDR3 DNA sequence: TGTGCCAGCAGTTTTACAGGGGGCATTAGAAACACCGGGGAGCTGTTTTTT.

The V call is TRBV27, the J call TRBJ1-2, with 9 nucleotides matching TRBD1. The CDR3 is 16 residues long. Germline V gene data show CDR1 as MNHEY and CDR2 as SMNVEV (reference sequence). After removal of 6 bases from V and 4 bases from J, the junction contained 12 bases not matched to a gene. The CDR3 is CASSPPGQGPIYGYTF. Written as DNA, the CDR3 is TGTGCCAGCAGCCCCCCAGGACAGGGGCCAATCTATGGCTACACCTTC.